This is a list of T cell receptor beta chains from one sample in a study of cytomegalovirus exposure and HLA in healthy donors. Sequenced by immunoSEQ multiplex PCR; TCRdb stores in-frame clones only, minus some. The sample holds approximately 220,000 clones; 82% are singletons and the top ten take 6%. Specimen: PBMCs. These receptors were taken from a man aged 35-49 years in good health and CMV-seropositive. Both conserved end residues are part of each CDR3. A D gene is named only where the DNA matches it firmly. Only part of the rows carry a size: once, few, many, or a class if the clone is expanded.

. TRBD2 TRBJ2-5 TRBV2 CAGTSGRAHEETQYF TGTGCCGGCACTAGCGGGAGGGCCCATGAAGAGACCCAGTACTTC
. TRBD2 TRBJ2-5 TRBV4-1 CASSQEAWGGKGTETQYF TGCGCCAGCAGCCAAGAAGCGTGGGGAGGGAAAGGAACGGAGACCCAGTACTTC
. . TRBJ2-5 TRBV5-1 CASSLGQSAETQYF TGCGCCAGCAGCTTGGGACAGTCCGCGGAGACCCAGTACTTC
. . TRBJ1-2 TRBV6-1 CASSLQQGEDYGYTF TGTGCCAGCAGCCTTCAACAGGGTGAAGACTATGGCTACACCTTC
. TRBD1 TRBJ1-1 TRBV29-1 CSVEDLGQGLNTEAFF TGCAGCGTTGAAGATCTAGGACAGGGGTTGAACACTGAAGCTTTCTTT
. . TRBJ2-3 TRBV7-3 CASSLSGSTDTQYF TGTGCCAGCAGCTTAAGCGGGAGCACAGATACGCAGTATTTT
once TRBD1 TRBJ2-7 TRBV5-1 CASSSGQIPGEQYF TGCGCCAGCAGCTCGGGACAGATCCCCGGGGAGCAGTACTTC
. . TRBJ1-1 TRBV5-5 CASSPATGNTEAFF TGTGCCAGCAGCCCCGCGACAGGGAACACTGAAGCTTTCTTT
. . TRBJ2-4 TRBV9 CASITPGGSPKNIQYF TGTGCCAGCATCACCCCAGGGGGGAGCCCCAAAAACATTCAGTACTTC
. TRBD1 TRBJ1-1 TRBV27 CASSLYRGSGAFF TGTGCCAGCAGTCTGTACAGGGGTTCGGGTGCTTTCTTT